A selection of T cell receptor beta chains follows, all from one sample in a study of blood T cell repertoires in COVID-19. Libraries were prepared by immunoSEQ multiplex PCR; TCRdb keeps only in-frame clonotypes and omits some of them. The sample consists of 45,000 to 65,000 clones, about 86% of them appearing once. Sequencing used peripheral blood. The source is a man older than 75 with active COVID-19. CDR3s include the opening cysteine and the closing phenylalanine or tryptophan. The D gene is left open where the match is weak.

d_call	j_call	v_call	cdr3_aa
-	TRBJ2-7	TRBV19	CASSPHYSYEQYF
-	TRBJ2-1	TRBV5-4	CASSFGGPSYNEQFF
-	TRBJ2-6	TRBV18	CASSPAGSTISGANVLTF
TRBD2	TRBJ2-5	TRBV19	CASSTSGSETQYF
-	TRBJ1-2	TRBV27	CASSLSGQGYGYTF
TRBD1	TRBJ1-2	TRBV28	CASNPYAGQGEGYTF
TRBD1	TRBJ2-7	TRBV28	CASSLAHRGQAVRDEQYF
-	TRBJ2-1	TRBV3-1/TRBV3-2	CASSQGLWSQFF
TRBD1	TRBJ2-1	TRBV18	CASSQLPGTGGNEQFF
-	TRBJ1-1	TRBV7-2	CASSLTAGWYTEAFF
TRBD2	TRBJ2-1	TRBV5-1	CASSLRTSGRDNEQFF
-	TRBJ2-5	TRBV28	CASSSDRRKTQYF
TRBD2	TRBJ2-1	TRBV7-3	CASSPGLAGDEQFF
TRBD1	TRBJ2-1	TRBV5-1	CASSLHPGQSYNEQFF
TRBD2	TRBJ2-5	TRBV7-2	CASSYRTRTSGVQETQYF
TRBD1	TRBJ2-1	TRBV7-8	CASSRPLHATGSNEQFF
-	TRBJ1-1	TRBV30	CAWSKTVNTEAFF
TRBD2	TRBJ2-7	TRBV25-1	CASRDLAEGEQYF